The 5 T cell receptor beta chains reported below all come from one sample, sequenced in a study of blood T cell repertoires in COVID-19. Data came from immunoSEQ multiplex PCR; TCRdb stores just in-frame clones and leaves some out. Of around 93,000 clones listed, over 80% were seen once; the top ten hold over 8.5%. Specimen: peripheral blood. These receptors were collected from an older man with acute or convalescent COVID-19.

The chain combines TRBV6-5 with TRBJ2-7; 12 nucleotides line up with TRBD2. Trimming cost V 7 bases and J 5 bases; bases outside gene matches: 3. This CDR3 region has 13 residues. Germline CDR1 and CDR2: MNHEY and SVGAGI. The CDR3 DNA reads TGTGCCAGCACGACTAGCGGGAGTCACGAGCAGTACTTC. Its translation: CASTTSGSHEQYF.

In nucleotides, the CDR3 is TGCAGCGTTGAAGCGGGTAGCGGGGGGTCCGGGGAGCTGTTTTTT. Translation: CSVEAGSGGSGELFF. The chain links TRBV29-1 to TRBJ2-2; 10 bases agree with TRBD2. Germline V gene lookup returns CDR1 SQVTM and CDR2 ANQGSEA. V gave up 1 base and J gave up 6 bases; unmatched junction bases: 5. CDR3 length: 15 amino acids.

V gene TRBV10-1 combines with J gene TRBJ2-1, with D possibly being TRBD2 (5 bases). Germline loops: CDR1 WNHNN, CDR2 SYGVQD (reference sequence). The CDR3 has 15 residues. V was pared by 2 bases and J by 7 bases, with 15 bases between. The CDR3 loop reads CASSERGARLNEQFF. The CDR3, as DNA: TGCGCCAGCAGTGAGCGGGGAGCCCGTCTAAATGAGCAGTTCTTC.

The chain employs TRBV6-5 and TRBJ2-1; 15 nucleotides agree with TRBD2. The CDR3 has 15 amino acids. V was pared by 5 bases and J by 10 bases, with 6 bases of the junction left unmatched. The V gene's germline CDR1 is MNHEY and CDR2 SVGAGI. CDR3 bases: TGTGCCAGCAGTAGGACTAGCGGGAGGGCCTGGGAGCAGTTCTTC. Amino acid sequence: CASSRTSGRAWEQFF.

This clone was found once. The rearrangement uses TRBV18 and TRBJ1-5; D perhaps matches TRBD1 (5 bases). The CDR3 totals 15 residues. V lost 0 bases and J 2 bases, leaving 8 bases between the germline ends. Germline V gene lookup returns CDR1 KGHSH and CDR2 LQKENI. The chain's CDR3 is CASSPPPGGNQPQHF. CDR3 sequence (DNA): TGTGCCAGCTCACCACCGCCGGGGGGCAATCAGCCCCAGCATTTT.